Given below is one T cell receptor (beta chain) in context. This clonotype was counted only a few times. Its antigen has not been determined. The sample holds no much larger clone one base away, and base qualities are not on file. The receptor library was made with 5' RACE. Data came from an Illumina HiSeq 2500. A second about 7 to 11 cycle PCR used a sample-barcoded 5' primer and a J-beta primer mix. A template-switch 5' adaptor carrying 12 random nucleotides introduced a unique molecular identifier onto each TCR beta cDNA molecule. Each sample yielded at least 3 million CDR3-containing paired-end reads. First-strand cDNA synthesis was performed from all RNA using the Mint cDNA synthesis kit, with priming by a TRBC-specific oligonucleotide. Following uracil-DNA glycosylase treatment, a first 18-cycle PCR with universal primers M1SS and BC2_uni_R was performed on all cDNA. Concerning the study's data processing: For normalization, 1 million high-quality reads were randomly selected from each sample, with every read carrying a distinct molecular identifier. Instead of being binned into consensus sequences, reads with shared molecular identifiers were discarded. MiTCR, run with a Q25 quality threshold and the strictest error-elimination algorithm, handled CDR3 identification, clonotype clustering and error correction. A nonparametric unseen species model with Euler transformation was used to estimate lower-bound total TCR beta diversity. TCRdb applied fastp at Q25 and MiXCR to the public reads, then kept only in-frame beta chains. Every distinct CDR3 protein forms one entry, paired with its most common genes and DNA. The V and J calls were determined by TCRdb, not by the authors. For this sample the table gives 1.2 million to 1.5 million distinct CDR3 sequences, of which 42% were detected only once. The ten biggest clones cover roughly 7.7% of the sample.

The data originate from a study of blood T cells in healthy people across ages (dated by TCRdb to 2013 to 2016). In the study overall: In model experiments, template switching captured about one uniquely barcoded TCR beta cDNA molecule for every two T cells. Using deep sequencing normalized with unique cDNA molecular identifiers, the study measured how TCR beta repertoire diversity changes with age. Donors were grouped into four age groups: young (average roughly 16 years), middle-aged (39), aged (roughly 67) and long-lived (approximately 78). To avoid experimental bias, donors of different ages were distributed randomly across sequencing lanes. Two additional independent replicas of 1 million unique cDNA reads from the same blood draw were analyzed for two donors (one aged 18 to 29 and one aged 80 or older).

The roughly 39 donors, aged about 6 to 95 years, were systemically healthy Caucasian individuals from Russia. Each donor gave ten milliliters of peripheral blood, collected into EDTA-treated Vacutainer tubes. Ficoll-Paque density-gradient centrifugation was used to isolate PBMCs, with at least 7 million per sample. Total RNA, at least 5 micrograms per sample, was extracted from PBMCs with Trizol reagent. The percentages of naive CD45RAhigh/CD27high T cells were determined by flow cytometry on a PBMC aliquot from every donor. What the work shows at the level of the full study, not this receptor alone: Because the CMV infection status of the donors was unknown, age-related changes in expanded clonotypes may potentially have been confounded. As age increased, observed TCR beta diversity per million T cells dropped in a roughly linear way, and a significant reduction was already evident by age 40. Compared with the aged group, more naive CD4+ T cells, fewer expanded clones and increased TCR diversity were shown by the long-lived group, suggesting age selection. Since profiling was done on bulk unsorted PBMCs, naive and antigen-experienced compartments could not be conclusively compared. Estimates of total diversity from one million sequenced T cells were regarded as lower bounds and underestimates. Observed TCR beta diversity correlated strongly with the percentage of naive T cells measured by flow cytometry.

This receptor was identified in a woman aged 18-29 years in good health. The sequenced material came from blood.

CDR3 sequence: CASSLESSTNEQFF. The base sequence is TGTGCCAGCAGCTTAGAATCTTCCACCAATGAGCAGTTCTTC. The rearrangement combines TRBV11-3 with TRBJ2-1; too little of a D gene remains to name it. In the germline V gene, CDR1 corresponds to SGHNT and CDR2 to YENEEA. CDR3 length: 14 amino acids, cysteine to phenylalanine. Of the read, only the CDR3 DNA is kept; its 42 bases are in frame from base 1. V drops 0 bases and J drops 6 bases, leaving 9 bases in between. The variable domain in full, with residues beyond the CDR3 obtained from the reference TRBV11-3 and TRBJ2-1 genes, is EAGVVQSPRYKIIEKKQPVAFWCNPISGHNTLYWYLQNLGQGPELLIRYENEEAVDDSQLPKDRFSAERLKGVDSTLKIQPAELGDSAVYLCASSLESSTNEQFFGPGTRLTVL.